This is a list of T cell receptor beta chains from one sample in a study of T cells after yellow fever vaccination. TCRdb recomputed calls from the 5' RACE reads with MiXCR, one row per CDR3 protein. This table holds 100,000 to 150,000 distinct CDR3 sequences, over 12% found once. The source material was CD8+ T cells sorted from PBMCs, sampled 5 days after the yellow fever booster vaccination. Source of these receptors: a man younger than 35 who received the YFV17D yellow fever vaccine. Each CDR3 is given with its conserved first and last residue. A D gene is named only where the DNA matches it firmly. Only part of the rows carry a size: once, few, many, or a class if the clone is expanded.

NA	TRBV11-2	TRBJ1-2	few	TGTGCCAGCAGCTTAGGTTTGGGGGACGGCTACACCTTC	CASSLGLGDGYTF
TRBD1	TRBV6-2/TRBV6-3	TRBJ1-1	NA	TGTGCCAGCAGCTACGGGACAGGACCCATGAACACTGAAGCTTTCTTT	CASSYGTGPMNTEAFF
NA	TRBV21-1	TRBJ1-2	NA	TGTGCCAGCAGCAAAAAAAGTCGGGGTTTCGGGAACTATGGCTACACCTTC	CASSKKSRGFGNYGYTF
NA	TRBV7-7	TRBJ2-2	NA	TGTGCCAGCACCTCATCGTTGAACACCGGGGAGCTGTTTTTT	CASTSSLNTGELFF
TRBD2	TRBV7-9	TRBJ2-2	few	TGTGCCAGCAGCATCATGGGGAGGGGCCACGCGAACACCGGGGAGCTGTTTTTT	CASSIMGRGHANTGELFF
NA	TRBV12-3/TRBV12-4	TRBJ2-7	NA	TGTGCCAGCAGTGATCCGGGTTTTTCCTACGAGCAGTACTTC	CASSDPGFSYEQYF
NA	TRBV4-2	TRBJ2-1	NA	TGTGCCAGCAGCCAAGGTTCCAGGAATGAGCAGTTCTTC	CASSQGSRNEQFF
NA	TRBV6-5	TRBJ2-7	few	TGTGCCAGCAGTTACGGGGGTTCCGAGCAGTACTTC	CASSYGGSEQYF
NA	TRBV29-1	TRBJ2-1	few	TGCAGCGTTGGGGGGTTCAATGAGCAGTTCTTC	CSVGGFNEQFF
NA	TRBV27	TRBJ1-3	NA	TGTGCCACCAGTCCAGGGCGCTCTGGAAACACCATATATTTT	CATSPGRSGNTIYF
NA	TRBV21-1	TRBJ1-5	few	TGTGCCAGCAGCAGCGCAGGGGGCGGTTCCAATCAGCCCCAGCATTTT	CASSSAGGGSNQPQHF
TRBD1	TRBV7-9	TRBJ2-7	few	TGTGCCAGCAGCCCCAAGGACAGGGCCTACGAGCAGTACTTC	CASSPKDRAYEQYF
NA	TRBV12-3/TRBV12-4	TRBJ1-2	few	TGTGCCAGCAGTCTCGCGACAGTACACTATGGCTACACCTTC	CASSLATVHYGYTF
TRBD2	TRBV18	TRBJ2-7	NA	TGTGCCAGCTCACCACCGGGCGGGGGGGCCCACGAGCAGTACTTC	CASSPPGGGAHEQYF
NA	TRBV15	TRBJ2-1	NA	TGTGCCACCAGCAGAGGGTGGGGTACTGTTGGGCAGTTCTTC	CATSRGWGTVGQFF
TRBD1	TRBV4-1	TRBJ2-5	NA	TGCGCCAGCAGAGGACAGGGTGGGCTGGAAGGGACCCAGTACTTC	CASRGQGGLEGTQYF
NA	TRBV20-1	TRBJ2-7	NA	TGCAGTGCTAGAGATCATGATTCCTACGAGCAGTACTTC	CSARDHDSYEQYF
NA	TRBV5-1	TRBJ2-7	many	TGCGCCAGCAGCTTGGAGGGGGTAGAGGGCCACGAGCAGTACTTC	CASSLEGVEGHEQYF
NA	TRBV28	TRBJ1-2	many	TGTGCCAGCAGCCCGCTGGGGTCTAACTATGGCTACACCTTC	CASSPLGSNYGYTF
TRBD2	TRBV20-1	TRBJ2-3	NA	TGCAGTGCTACCGGGGGAGGACTAGCTGGAGATACGCAGTATTTT	CSATGGGLAGDTQYF
NA	TRBV25-1	TRBJ1-2	NA	TGTGCCAGCTCCCTGGGGGGGGACTATGGCTACACCTTC	CASSLGGDYGYTF
NA	TRBV25-1	TRBJ1-1	few	TGTGCCAGCAGTGAATGCGTGGGTTGTGAAGCTTTCTTT	CASSECVGCEAFF
TRBD1	TRBV15	TRBJ1-4	NA	TGTGCCACCAGCAAGGGACAGTTTACAACTAATGAAAAACTGTTTTTT	CATSKGQFTTNEKLFF
NA	TRBV25-1	TRBJ2-5	few	TGTGCCAGCAGTGATTGGGACAACAGGGCCGGGGAGACCCAGTACTTC	CASSDWDNRAGETQYF
NA	TRBV7-8	TRBJ2-5	NA	TGTGCCAGCAGCGCTAGAGGGGCTTTCTCGGGAGAGACCCAGTACTTC	CASSARGAFSGETQYF
TRBD1	TRBV5-1	TRBJ2-2	few	TGCGCCAGCAGCTGGACAGGGCCCACCGGGGAGCTGTTTTTT	CASSWTGPTGELFF
TRBD2	TRBV4-3	TRBJ2-3	few	TGCGCCAGCAGCCAAGATGAAGCGGGGGGGTTAGATACGCAGTATTTT	CASSQDEAGGLDTQYF
TRBD2	TRBV15	TRBJ2-3	NA	TGTGCCACCAGCAGAGTTACTAGCGGCACAGATACGCAGTATTTT	CATSRVTSGTDTQYF
TRBD2	TRBV4-1	TRBJ2-5	NA	TGCGCCAGCAGCCAAGTGAAGCGGGGGGCCCAAGAGACCCAGTACTTC	CASSQVKRGAQETQYF
NA	TRBV4-3	TRBJ2-3	NA	TGCGCCAGCAGCCCCAATTGGGGTGATACGCAGTATTTT	CASSPNWGDTQYF
TRBD1	TRBV7-2	TRBJ2-2	NA	TGTGCCAGCAACCACGGACAGGTCACCGGGGAGCTGTTTTTT	CASNHGQVTGELFF
TRBD1	TRBV5-5	TRBJ1-1	few	TGTGCCAGCAGCCCGGTGGGACAGGGCGTCGCGACTGAAGCTTTCTTT	CASSPVGQGVATEAFF
TRBD2	TRBV6-2/TRBV6-3	TRBJ2-2	few	TGTGCCAGCAGCCGTATAAGCGGGGGGCAGGCCGGGGAGCTGTTTTTT	CASSRISGGQAGELFF
NA	TRBV7-2	TRBJ2-3	NA	TGTGCCAGCAGCGCCCCTAGCACAGATACGCAGTATTTT	CASSAPSTDTQYF
NA	TRBV6-1	TRBJ1-2	few	TGTGCCAGCAGCGCTTGGATCTATGGCTACACCTTC	CASSAWIYGYTF
NA	TRBV29-1	TRBJ1-2	few	TGCAGCGTTGAGCTACAGGGAGTAGGCTATGGCTACACCTTC	CSVELQGVGYGYTF
NA	TRBV5-1	TRBJ2-3	once	TGCGCCAGCAGCTTGAAGCCAGGGGTGACAGATACGCAGTATTTT	CASSLKPGVTDTQYF
TRBD1	TRBV6-5	TRBJ2-7	few	TGTGCCAGCAGTCCGACAGGGGGTTTTTACGAGCAGTACTTC	CASSPTGGFYEQYF